The 32 T cell receptor beta chains below all came from one sample that was sequenced in a study of blood T cell repertoires in COVID-19. Generated by immunoSEQ multiplex PCR, the TCRdb table keeps only in-frame clones and is missing some. Among hundreds of thousands of clones listed, approximately 80% were seen once. The sample taken for sequencing was peripheral blood. The receptors derive from an elderly man with acute or convalescent COVID-19.

The chain is built from TRBV30 and TRBJ1-5; the match to TRBD1 covers 9 bases. The CDR3 has 14 residues. The V and J ends lost 3 bases and 3 bases, in that order; junction bases with no gene match: 3. The V gene's germline CDR1 is GTSNPN and CDR2 SVGIG (reference sequence). In DNA form, the CDR3 reads TGTGCCTGGAGCGGGGACAGGGTCAATCAGCCCCAGCATTTT. Translated, it gives CAWSGDRVNQPQHF.

The rearrangement uses TRBV9 and TRBJ1-1, with D perhaps matching TRBD1 (5 bases). Germline V gene sequence: CDR1 SGDLS, CDR2 YYNGEE. The CDR3 has 14 residues. V was clipped by 4 bases and J by 5 bases, with 15 bases between them. CDR3: CASSPRQKTTEAFF. CDR3 sequence (DNA): TGTGCCAGCAGCCCCCGACAGAAGACGACTGAAGCTTTCTTT.

This clone was detected a few times. The chain carries TRBV12-3 or TRBV12-4 and TRBJ1-2, with 8 bases fitting TRBD1. This CDR3 is built from 13 residues. V gave up 3 bases and J gave up 8 bases; unmatched junction bases: 5. CDR3 sequence (DNA): TGTGCCAGCAGTTTCCAGGGGGCTGGGGGCTACACCTTC. Its protein is CASSFQGAGGYTF.

The V call is TRBV5-4, the J call TRBJ1-1; D uncertain. Germline-derived CDR1 and CDR2 are SGHNT and YYREEE (reference sequence). This CDR3 region has 13 residues. V lost 4 bases and J lost 0, with 7 bases in between. The CDR3 spells CASSAGLNTEAFF. CDR3 sequence (DNA): TGTGCCAGCAGCGCGGGCCTGAACACTGAAGCTTTCTTT.

This clone has more than one count but fewer than ten. CDR3 DNA: TGTGCCAGCAAGAGGCTAGTGAACACTGAAGCTTTCTTT. The encoded protein is CASKRLVNTEAFF. This chain connects TRBV6-5 to TRBJ1-1, with D hard to call. CDR1 and CDR2 from the germline V gene are MNHEY and SVGAGI. The germline V and J ends were trimmed by 7 bases and 0 bases, with 9 bases remaining between them. The CDR3 extends over 13 amino acids.

The sample holds a few counts of this clone. The J gene is TRBJ1-2, the V gene TRBV19; D gene uncertain. Germline V gene lookup returns CDR1 LNHDA and CDR2 SQIVND (reference sequence). V was clipped by 5 bases and J by 6 bases, with 10 bases between them. This CDR3 region has 12 residues. The CDR3 spells CASSRLGNGYTF. The CDR3 coding sequence is TGTGCCAGTAGTCGGCTGGGCAATGGCTACACCTTC.

The chain is built from TRBV15 and TRBJ2-3; D is perhaps TRBD2 (6 bases). V was pared by 0 bases and J by 3 bases, with 10 bases between. In germline, CDR1 is LNHNV, CDR2 YYDKDF (reference sequence). The CDR3 totals 15 residues. The CDR3 region has the DNA TGTGCCACCAGCAGAGATGGGGGGATTACAGATACGCAGTATTTT. It specifies CATSRDGGITDTQYF.

A word on this clone: One junction end does not reproduce the germline sequence, and a read error may be involved. The chain has TRBV19 and TRBJ2-7, with D possibly called TRBD1 or TRBD2 (6 bases each). The CDR3 has 14 residues. Germline V gene sequence: CDR1 LNHDA, CDR2 SQIVND (reference sequence). The CDR3 DNA follows: TGTGCCAGTAGCATAGGGGGGACAACAGGCGAGCAGTACTTC. Translated, it gives CASSIGGTTGEQYF.

This chain connects TRBV6-5 to TRBJ2-7; 9 positions agree with TRBD1. V shed 6 bases, J shed 2 bases, and the junction held 5 bases outside the gene matches. There are 14 residues in the CDR3. Germline CDR1 is MNHEY and CDR2 is SVGAGI. CDR3 sequence reads: CASRNRGRTYEQYF. The CDR3 bases are TGTGCCAGCAGAAACAGGGGGCGGACCTACGAGCAGTACTTC.

The V call is TRBV20-1, the J call TRBJ2-2; D remains ambiguous. The CDR3 covers 14 residues. Per the germline V gene, CDR1 is DFQATT and CDR2 is SNEGSKA (reference sequence). Trimming stripped 3 bases from V and 4 bases from J, with 12 bases between. The CDR3 spells CSASFPFRTGELFF. The DNA for the CDR3 is TGCAGTGCTAGTTTCCCTTTTCGCACCGGGGAGCTGTTTTTT.

The V gene is TRBV12-2, the J gene TRBJ2-1; the D call TRBD2 from the table was never checked on the DNA. TRBV12-2 is designated a pseudogene. CDR3 length: 17 residues. The CDR3 nucleotides are TGTGCAAGTCGCTTCGGGACTAGCGGGGGTGTTGGGTCTGAGCAGTTCTTC. Protein: CASRFGTSGGVGSEQFF.

The genes are TRBV19 and TRBJ1-5; D remains ambiguous. V dropped 2 bases and J dropped 7 bases, with 12 bases sitting between them. Germline V gene sequence: CDR1 LNHDA, CDR2 SQIVND (reference sequence). The CDR3 runs to 14 residues. The CDR3 DNA reads as TGTGCCAGTAGTATACTAGACGGCCGCCAGCCCCAGCATTTT. It codes for CASSILDGRQPQHF.

The chain carries TRBV6-5 and TRBJ2-3; 10 positions agree with TRBD1. The ends lost 4 bases at V and 4 bases at J; junction bases unmatched: 5. The CDR3 is 15 amino acids. CDR1 is MNHEY and CDR2 is SVGAGI in the germline V gene. DNA of the CDR3: TGTGCCAGCAGTTCCCGACAGGGGGCAGCAGATACGCAGTATTTT. Its protein product is CASSSRQGAADTQYF.

The rearrangement links TRBV4-1 to TRBJ1-2; weak D call: TRBD1 (6 bases). V lost 0 bases, J lost 4 bases, and 15 bases lay in between. CDR1 is MGHRA, CDR2 YSYEKL, per germline. The CDR3 totals 16 residues. CDR3 region: CASSQEGGLRSYGYTF. The CDR3 DNA reads TGCGCCAGCAGCCAAGAAGGGGGTCTCAGGAGCTATGGCTACACCTTC.

J is TRBJ1-2 and V is TRBV2; tentative D call: TRBD1 (5 bases). The V gene's germline CDR1 is SNHLY and CDR2 FYNNEI. V was pared by 6 bases and J by 2 bases, with 16 bases between. The CDR3 is 15 amino acids. The CDR3 coding sequence is TGTGCCAGCAGGGGGTTAGGAGGGGCGAACTATGGCTACACCTTC. Its protein is CASRGLGGANYGYTF.

This chain connects TRBV19 to TRBJ1-2, with 8 bases lining up with TRBD1. The length of the CDR3 is 15 residues. CDR1 and CDR2 from the germline V gene are LNHDA and SQIVND (reference sequence). The J segment lost 4 bases and the V segment lost 4 bases, leaving 8 bases of the junction unmatched. CDR3 loop: CASSRPGGVGYGYTF. The CDR3 coding sequence is TGTGCCAGTAGTAGACCAGGGGGCGTTGGCTATGGCTACACCTTC.

This clone occurred a few times. The chain joins TRBV10-1 to TRBJ2-7; 9 nucleotides match TRBD2. CDR1 is WNHNN, CDR2 SYGVQD, per germline (reference sequence). V shed 5 bases, J shed 3 bases, and the junction held 8 bases outside the gene matches. This CDR3 has 15 residues. Here the CDR3 reads CASSLTSGGYYEQYF. CDR3 sequence (DNA): TGCGCCAGCAGTTTGACTAGCGGCGGGTACTACGAGCAGTACTTC.

This chain joins TRBV19 and TRBJ1-6; D is perhaps TRBD1 (5 bases). Trimming left V 7 bases short and J 8 bases short, with 15 bases between. The CDR3 spans 14 residues. Germline V CDR1 and CDR2: LNHDA, SQIVND (reference sequence). The CDR3 loop reads CASKDPTGDSPLHF. The CDR3 bases are TGTGCCAGTAAGGACCCTACGGGGGATTCACCCCTCCACTTT.

This chain uses TRBV5-1 with TRBJ1-2, with TRBD1 matching 7 bases. V shed 1 base and J 8 bases; nucleotides not matched to a gene: 8. The CDR3 covers 14 residues. Germline values: CDR1 SGHRS, CDR2 YFSETQ. Here the CDR3 reads CASSLSTGEGGYTF. The CDR3 bases are TGCGCCAGCAGCTTGAGTACAGGGGAAGGCGGCTACACCTTC.

This clone has more than one count but fewer than ten. This rearrangement joins TRBV6-5 to TRBJ2-7; TRBD1 is a possible D gene (6 bases). Germline V lookup: CDR1 MNHEY, CDR2 SVGAGI. The CDR3 spans 12 residues. Trimming shortened V by 7 bases and J by 2 bases, and 9 bases separated the two germline ends. CDR3 protein: CASTGVAYEQYF. The CDR3 nucleotides are TGTGCCAGCACAGGGGTGGCCTACGAGCAGTACTTC.

The gene calls are TRBV6-5 and TRBJ2-7, with 7 nucleotides matching TRBD2. The J segment lost 4 bases and the V segment lost 0 bases, leaving 9 bases of the junction unmatched. CDR1 MNHEY and CDR2 SVGAGI come from the germline V gene. The CDR3 has 16 residues. Here the CDR3 DNA reads TGTGCCAGCAGTTACTCGAACTTCAGGGAGGGGTACGAGCAGTACTTC. Its translation: CASSYSNFREGYEQYF.

The genes are TRBV28 and TRBJ2-7, with TRBD2 matching over 9 bases. Trimming at V came to 6 bases and at J to 3 bases, leaving 6 bases not matched to a gene. CDR3 length: 14 residues. CDR1 is MDHEN and CDR2 is SYDVKM in the germline V gene. The CDR3 sequence is CASRGGGAVYEQYF. The DNA for the CDR3 is TGTGCCAGCAGAGGCGGGGGGGCAGTCTACGAGCAGTACTTC.

This clone was counted only a few times. This sequence joins TRBV7-9 and TRBJ1-1, with 8 positions matching TRBD1. Germline V gene lookup returns CDR1 SEHNR and CDR2 FQNEAQ (reference sequence). The CDR3 has 16 amino acids. V lost 5 bases, J lost 6 bases, and 14 bases stayed unmatched. For the CDR3, the DNA is TGTGCCAGCAGCCCCGCTCGGGGACAGGCCTTCTCTGAAGCTTTCTTT. Translation: CASSPARGQAFSEAFF.

The V and J genes are TRBV3-1 (or the pseudogene TRBV3-2) and TRBJ1-2; TRBD1 matches 11 bases. The CDR3 runs to 16 residues. Trimming cost V 4 bases and J 0 bases; bases outside gene matches: 4. CDR1 LGHDT and CDR2 YNNKEL come from the germline V gene (reference sequence). As DNA, the CDR3 is TGTGCCAGCAGCCGGGGACAGGGGGTAGCTAACTATGGCTACACCTTC. It encodes CASSRGQGVANYGYTF.

This clone was observed a handful of times. The chain employs TRBV19 and TRBJ2-7; 13 bases agree with TRBD2. This CDR3 region has 16 residues. Looked up from germline, CDR1 is LNHDA and CDR2 is SQIVND (reference sequence). J was trimmed by 2 bases and V by 3 bases; bases with no gene match: 4. The CDR3 sequence is CASSIGLAGATYEQYF. CDR3 bases: TGTGCCAGTAGTATTGGACTAGCGGGAGCCACCTACGAGCAGTACTTC.

The rearrangement joins TRBV5-5 to TRBJ2-4; no clear D gene. CDR3 size: 13 residues. The V gene lost 4 bases and the J gene lost 5 bases, with 10 bases spanning the gap. Germline V gives CDR1 SGHKS, CDR2 YYEKEE (reference sequence). The CDR3 is CASSLRTENIQYF. In nucleotides, the CDR3 is TGTGCCAGCAGCCTCCGTACAGAAAACATTCAGTACTTC.

This chain uses TRBV2 with TRBJ1-1, with a tentative D call TRBD1 (6 bases). The V gene lost 5 bases and the J gene lost 1 base, with 11 bases spanning the gap. CDR1 and CDR2 (germline): SNHLY, FYNNEI. This CDR3 is built from 14 residues. The CDR3 coding sequence is TGTGCCAGCAGTTTCCAGGGGTCGAACACTGAAGCTTTCTTT. Its translation is CASSFQGSNTEAFF.

This clone was seen a handful of times. The chain recombines TRBV14 with TRBJ1-6; possibly TRBD1 for D (5 bases). Germline V gene lookup returns CDR1 SGHDN and CDR2 FVKESK. CDR3 length: 14 residues. The ends were cut back, 1 base at V and 10 bases at J, with 11 bases in the middle. The CDR3 DNA sequence: TGTGCCAGCAGCCAAGGGCAGGGATTATCACCCCTCCACTTT. This translates into CASSQGQGLSPLHF.

The chain couples TRBV14 to TRBJ2-2; possible D gene TRBD1, 6 bases. This CDR3 contains 16 residues. Trimming took off 6 bases at V and 2 bases at J, with 16 bases between the two ends. Looked up from germline, CDR1 is SGHDN and CDR2 is FVKESK. As DNA, the CDR3 is TGTGCCAGCAGTCCCCTAGGGGGTGGAAACACCGGGGAGCTGTTTTTT. Translated, it gives CASSPLGGGNTGELFF.

J is TRBJ1-2 and V is TRBV5-1, with unresolved D. The germline V and J ends were trimmed by 2 bases and 4 bases, with 12 bases remaining between them. The CDR3 has 14 residues. The germline gives CDR1 SGHRS, CDR2 YFSETQ. The CDR3 protein is CASSFSSQIYGYTF. The DNA of the CDR3 is TGCGCCAGCAGCTTCTCATCACAGATCTATGGCTACACCTTC. Variable domain in full (rest from reference TRBV5-1 and TRBJ1-2): KAGVTQTPRYLIKTRGQQVTLSCSPISGHRSVSWYQQTPGQGLQFLFEYFSETQRNKGNFPGRFSGRQFSNSRSEMNVSTLELGDSALYLCASSFSSQIYGYTFGSGTRLTVV.

The gene calls are TRBV6-5 and TRBJ2-7, with 8 bases matching TRBD1. There are 14 residues in the CDR3. Germline CDR1 MNHEY, CDR2 SVGAGI. The ends lost 8 bases at V and 3 bases at J; junction bases unmatched: 9. In DNA, the CDR3 is TGTGCCAGCGAGAAGGGACAGGAACTCTACGAGCAGTACTTC. This sequence encodes CASEKGQELYEQYF.

The V gene is TRBV2, the J gene TRBJ1-6, with D possibly TRBD1 on 6 matching bases. The germline V and J ends were trimmed by 6 bases and 9 bases, with 12 bases remaining between them. The CDR3 sequence is 13 residues long. Germline CDR1 is SNHLY and CDR2 is FYNNEI. The CDR3 sequence: CASRLQGSSPLHF. CDR3 DNA sequence: TGTGCCAGCAGACTACAGGGTAGTTCACCCCTCCACTTT.